This entry lists 30 T cell receptor beta chains sequenced from one sample in a study of CD4 and CD8 cells across lung adenocarcinoma regions. TCRdb independently ran MiXCR on the PCR reads; one entry per CDR3 protein. Of 25,000 or so distinct CDR3 sequences in the sample, 52% are singletons; the top ten hold roughly 23%. Material for sequencing was CD4+ T cells from the center of a lung tumor. These receptor sequences come from a male donor with lung adenocarcinoma. The CD4 and CD8 labels of this study may be unreliable.

By frequency in the sample, this clonotype is medium-sized. The gene calls are TRBV7-2 and TRBJ2-5; D unresolved. From germline, CDR1 is SGHTA and CDR2 FQGNSA. The CDR3 has 12 amino acids. V was clipped by 2 bases and J by 4 bases, with 5 bases between them. CDR3 in amino acids: CASSLIGETQYF. The CDR3, as DNA: TGTGCCAGCAGCTTAATCGGAGAGACCCAGTACTTC.

Turning to this clonotype: The junction differs from germline at one of its ends, possibly a read error. J is TRBJ2-3 and V is TRBV10-3, with TRBD2 identical over 8 bases. The CDR3 consists of 11 residues. The germline gives CDR1 ENHRY, CDR2 SYGVKD. CDR3 residues: CAIGGGNTQYF. CDR3 in DNA: TGTGCGATCGGGGGGGGGAATACGCAGTACTTT.

The chain employs TRBV6-5 and TRBJ2-3; 7 positions match TRBD2. Trimming took 4 bases from V and 1 from J; bases not matched to a gene: 5. Germline lookup yields CDR1 MNHEY and CDR2 SVGAGI. The CDR3 covers 15 residues. CDR3 sequence reads: CASSWGGSGTDTQYF. CDR3 coding DNA: TGTGCCAGCAGTTGGGGCGGGAGCGGCACAGATACGCAGTATTTT.

This clonotype was detected a few times. The chain recombines TRBV27 with TRBJ2-5, with TRBD2 identical over 15 bases. V was clipped by 6 bases and J by 4 bases; unmatched bases: 6. Per germline, CDR1 MNHEY and CDR2 SMNVEV (reference sequence). This CDR3 has 16 residues. The chain's CDR3 is CASRMGTSGGRETQYF. In nucleotides, the CDR3 is TGTGCCAGCAGAATGGGGACTAGCGGGGGGAGAGAGACCCAGTACTTC.

Many counts were recorded for this clonotype. This chain uses TRBV6-4 with TRBJ2-3; possible D gene TRBD2, 5 bases. Trimming stripped 6 bases from V and 2 bases from J, with 18 bases between. Germline V lookup: CDR1 MRHNA, CDR2 SNTAGT. This CDR3 has 16 amino acids. CDR3 sequence: CASRRRGVANTDTQYF. In nucleotides, the CDR3 is TGTGCCAGCAGAAGACGGGGAGTAGCCAACACAGATACGCAGTATTTT.

This clonotype turned up a few times. One junction end does not reproduce the germline sequence, and a read error may be involved. This chain joins TRBV27 and TRBJ2-3, with D possibly TRBD1 on 6 matching bases. Germline V gives CDR1 MNHEY, CDR2 SMNVEV (reference sequence). The CDR3 length is 17 residues. This chain's CDR3 is CASSAGRGGRGPDTQYF. The DNA for the CDR3 is TGTGCCAGCAGTGCGGGCCGAGGGGGTCGTGGCCCAGATACGCAGTATTTC.

Points on this clonotype: A junction boundary mismatches the germline segment, possibly from a read error. This chain connects TRBV6-1 to TRBJ2-2; no reliable D call. The CDR3 has 15 residues. Looked up from germline, CDR1 is MNHNS and CDR2 is SASEGT. DNA for the CDR3: TGTGCCAGCAGACTCCAGGCCGGAATTCCCGATGCGCTGTATTTT. Translated: CASRLQAGIPDALYF.

This clonotype was seen a few times. This chain links TRBV4-2 with TRBJ2-3; D possibly corresponds to TRBD2 (5 bases). There are 15 residues in the CDR3. The ends were cut back, 4 bases at V and 2 bases at J, with 13 bases in the middle. Germline V gives CDR1 LGHNA, CDR2 YNFKEQ. The CDR3 DNA reads TGTGCCAGCAGCCCGCCGGGATGGGACACAGATACGCAGTATTTT. Protein sequence: CASSPPGWDTDTQYF.

Sample share makes this clonotype medium-sized. The CDR3 loop reads CAITGTHNEQFF. The CDR3 DNA sequence: TGTGCCATAACCGGGACCCACAATGAGCAGTTCTTC. The gene calls are TRBV6-4 and TRBJ2-1; D assignment may be TRBD1 or TRBD2 (5 bases each). V was clipped by 10 bases and J by 5 bases, with 12 bases between them. The CDR3 extends over 12 amino acids. Germline V gene data show CDR1 as MRHNA and CDR2 as SNTAGT.

CDR3 in amino acids: CASSSSGGYNEQFF. CDR3 DNA: TGTGCCAGCAGTTCTAGCGGGGGCTACAATGAGCAGTTCTTC. This chain connects TRBV6-5 to TRBJ2-1, with TRBD2 identical over 10 bases. This CDR3 spans 14 amino acids. Germline trimming cut 4 bases from V and 3 bases from J; bases unmatched to any gene: 0. Germline CDR1 is MNHEY and CDR2 is SVGAGI.

The V gene is TRBV5-1, the J gene TRBJ2-1; the match to TRBD2 covers 7 bases. The germline V gene has CDR1 SGHRS and CDR2 YFSETQ. With 2 bases clipped from V and 3 bases from J, the junction kept 5 bases outside the gene matches. This CDR3 is 15 amino acids long. The chain's CDR3 is CASSFVGGVYNEQFF. The CDR3 region has the DNA TGCGCCAGCAGCTTCGTGGGGGGGGTCTACAATGAGCAGTTCTTC.

This chain links TRBV27 with TRBJ1-1; D is perhaps TRBD1 (6 bases). The V and J ends lost 5 bases and 5 bases respectively, with 12 bases between them. Per germline, CDR1 MNHEY and CDR2 SMNVEV (reference sequence). The CDR3 covers 13 residues. CDR3 DNA sequence: TGTGCCAGCAGTACAACAGGGCGTACTGAAGCTTTCTTT. Protein: CASSTTGRTEAFF.

The V and J genes are TRBV6-1 and TRBJ2-7; tentatively, D is TRBD2 (5 bases). Germline V gene sequence: CDR1 MNHNS, CDR2 SASEGT. This CDR3 has 12 residues. Trimming shortened V by 2 bases and J by 7 bases, and 9 bases separated the two germline ends. The CDR3 here is CASSEQRREQYF. DNA for the CDR3: TGTGCCAGCAGTGAACAGCGGCGGGAGCAGTACTTC.

The J gene is TRBJ1-2, the V gene TRBV6-1; a weak D match, TRBD1 (5 bases). This CDR3 is built from 14 residues. V lost 7 bases to trimming and J lost 4 bases, with 16 bases between them. Germline V gene sequence: CDR1 MNHNS, CDR2 SASEGT. DNA for the CDR3: TGTGCCAGCACCCCGCCCCAGGGATTCTATGGCTACACCTTC. Amino acids: CASTPPQGFYGYTF.

This clonotype was seen a handful of times. The genes are TRBV6-1 and TRBJ2-7, with TRBD2 matching 7 bases. The CDR3 contains 13 residues. Trimming at V came to 2 bases and at J to 9 bases, leaving 7 bases not matched to a gene. CDR1 is MNHNS, CDR2 SASEGT, per germline. The CDR3 loop is CASSEQTGGGQYF. The CDR3 DNA reads as TGTGCCAGCAGTGAACAGACGGGAGGCGGGCAGTACTTC.

The DNA of the CDR3 is TGTGCCAGCAGTCCAGTGAGCACTGGGGCGCAGTATTTT. Protein product: CASSPVSTGAQYF. The rearrangement joins TRBV27 to TRBJ2-3; D gene unclear. With 5 bases removed from V and 10 bases from J, the gap between germline ends came to 16 bases. This CDR3 is built from 13 residues. The germline V gene has CDR1 MNHEY and CDR2 SMNVEV (reference sequence).

This clonotype is medium-sized within its sample. The chain recombines TRBV6-1 with TRBJ2-2; TRBD2 matches at 8 bases. The ends lost 7 bases at V and 13 bases at J; junction bases unmatched: 8. CDR3 size: 12 residues. The V gene's germline CDR1 is MNHNS and CDR2 SASEGT. CDR3 in amino acids: CASTPGGGRLFF. DNA of the CDR3: TGTGCCAGCACCCCCGGGGGGGGCAGGCTGTTTTTT.

The chain couples TRBV25-1 to TRBJ2-5; perhaps TRBD2 as D (6 bases). Germline V gene data show CDR1 as MGHDK and CDR2 as SYGVNS. The CDR3 has 17 residues. CDR3 loop: CASCAGLVRRHPDTQYF. CDR3 in DNA: TGTGCTAGTTGTGCGGGGCTCGTTAGGCGGCACCCAGATACCCAGTACTTC.

This clonotype has a count of ten or more. The rearrangement joins TRBV10-3 to TRBJ2-3; 7 nucleotides match TRBD1. The CDR3 is 14 amino acids. CDR1 ENHRY and CDR2 SYGVKD come from the germline V gene. The trim removed 6 bases at V and 4 bases at J, leaving 7 bases unmatched. The CDR3 region is CAIREQGRPDTQYF. The CDR3 nucleotides read TGTGCCATCAGAGAACAGGGGCGGCCAGATACGCAGTATTTT.

On this clonotype: Mismatch with germline at one junction end may stem from a read error. The V gene is TRBV10-3, the J gene TRBJ2-3; 7 nucleotides agree with TRBD2. The CDR3 extends over 14 amino acids. Germline-derived CDR1 and CDR2 are ENHRY and SYGVKD. CDR3 in amino acids: CAGKGGGSQETQYF. The DNA for the CDR3 is TGTGCGGGCAAGGGAGGCGGGAGCCAAGAGACGCAGTATTTC.

This chain connects TRBV4-1 to TRBJ2-1; 8 bases map to TRBD1. Germline V CDR1 and CDR2: MGHRA, YSYEKL. This CDR3 region has 15 residues. V was pared by 0 bases and J by 10 bases, with 8 bases of the junction left unmatched. The CDR3 DNA is TGCGCCAGCAGCCAAGAACCAGGGGGCTGGATCGAGCAGTTCTTC. Protein: CASSQEPGGWIEQFF.

As for this clonotype: A read error may account for a junction end that differs from germline. The chain couples TRBV6-1 to TRBJ2-1; 10 nucleotides line up with TRBD2. There are 19 residues in the CDR3. CDR1 and CDR2 (germline): MNHNS, SASEGT. CDR3 in amino acids: CASSGRSIGLAEPYDAQFF. The DNA for the CDR3 is TGTGCCAGCAGTGGGAGGTCTATTGGACTAGCGGAACCCTACGATGCGCAGTTTTTT.

This clonotype has a handful of counts. The J gene is TRBJ2-1, the V gene TRBV14, with a weak D call TRBD2 (5 bases). Germline lookup yields CDR1 SGHDN and CDR2 FVKESK. CDR3 length: 16 residues. The V gene lost 1 base and the J gene lost 5 bases, with 15 bases spanning the gap. The CDR3 DNA follows: TGTGCCAGCAGCCAAGTTCGGGCCCTAGCCCACAATGAGCAGTTCTTC. Translation: CASSQVRALAHNEQFF.

Regarding this clonotype: A junction boundary mismatches the germline segment, possibly from a read error. This chain uses TRBV6-1 with TRBJ2-3; D gene uncertain. Germline CDR1 reads MNHNS; CDR2 reads SASEGT. This CDR3 is built from 14 residues. The CDR3 sequence: CASSEWSDQDTQYF. CDR3 nucleotide sequence: TGTGCCAGCAGTGAATGGTCAGACCAAGATACGCAGTATTTC.

As concerns this clonotype: An end of the junction does not agree with germline; a read error may underlie this. The rearrangement links TRBV6-1 to TRBJ2-3; D tentatively fits TRBD1 or TRBD2 (5 bases each). Germline CDR1 MNHNS, CDR2 SASEGT. The CDR3 extends over 13 amino acids. CDR3 sequence: CARRAGSSDTQYF. CDR3 nucleotide sequence: TGTGCCCGCCGTGCAGGGAGCAGCGATACGCAGTATTTC.

In the case of this clonotype: Germline is not matched at one junction end, which may reflect a read error. This rearrangement joins TRBV4-1 to TRBJ2-4; no firm D call. The CDR3 covers 15 residues. Per germline, CDR1 MGHRA and CDR2 YSYEKL. The CDR3 reads CASSQGVGYQKIQYF. The CDR3, as DNA: TGCGCCAGCAGCCAAGGCGTCGGTTACCAAAAGATTCAGTACTTC.

CDR3 DNA sequence: TGTGCCAGCAAGAACGGAATCTTTTCTCAGTACTTC. This sequence encodes CASKNGIFSQYF. The rearrangement links TRBV6-1 to TRBJ2-4, with unresolved D. V was shortened by 7 bases and J by 12 bases, with 16 bases between the two germline ends. Germline-derived CDR1 and CDR2 are MNHNS and SASEGT. The CDR3 is 12 residues long.

The CDR3 loop reads CAGKAGQAPETQYF. CDR3 DNA sequence: TGTGCGGGGAAAGCGGGCCAGGCCCCAGAGACCCAGTACTTC. The chain joins TRBV6-2 or TRBV6-3 to TRBJ2-5, with D perhaps TRBD2 (6 bases). CDR1 is MNHEY and CDR2 is SVGEGT in the germline V gene. There are 14 residues in the CDR3.

Points on this clonotype: One end of the junction is discordant with germline, which a read error may explain. The chain has TRBV12-3 or TRBV12-4 and TRBJ2-3; 7 bases align to TRBD2. This CDR3 contains 14 residues. CDR3: CASRGGGAKDMQYF. CDR3 DNA sequence: TGTGCCAGCAGGGGGGGGGGAGCCAAAGACATGCAGTATTTC.

The rearrangement uses TRBV5-5 and TRBJ2-1; D possibly uses TRBD1 or TRBD2 (7 bases each). This CDR3 comprises 14 residues. Trimming took off 1 base at V and 6 bases at J, with 11 bases between the two ends. Germline V gives CDR1 SGHKS, CDR2 YYEKEE (reference sequence). The CDR3 sequence: CASSLSGGVNEQFF. CDR3 DNA sequence: TGTGCCAGCAGCTTGTCAGGGGGGGTCAATGAGCAGTTCTTC.